The following is a TCR beta chain sequence with its context. What it recognizes is unknown. These data belong to a study of cytomegalovirus exposure and HLA in healthy donors. Study-wide findings and caveats: CMV serostatus was the sole immune exposure data available. The authors listed about 170 TCR beta chains as cytomegalovirus-associated. A later analysis found that most CMV-associated TCR beta chains appeared HLA-restricted.

Researchers ran the PCR with 60 Vbeta and 13 Jbeta primers. Clones were read by immunoSEQ multiplex PCR, and TCRdb kept only the in-frame ones, dropping some. The repertoire holds 150,000 to 200,000 clones, with 65% to 80% as singletons. V dropped 2 bases and J dropped 0 bases, with 10 bases sitting between them. The CDR3 has 16 residues. Per germline, CDR1 SGHTA and CDR2 FQGNSA. The clonotype comes from a middle-aged man in good health and CMV-seronegative. The genes are TRBV7-2 and TRBJ2-2, with D uncertain. Material for sequencing was PBMCs. The CDR3 nucleotides are TGTGCCAGCAGCTTATGGGCAGCCGCGAACACCGGGGAGCTGTTTTTT. Translating it yields CASSLWAAANTGELFF.